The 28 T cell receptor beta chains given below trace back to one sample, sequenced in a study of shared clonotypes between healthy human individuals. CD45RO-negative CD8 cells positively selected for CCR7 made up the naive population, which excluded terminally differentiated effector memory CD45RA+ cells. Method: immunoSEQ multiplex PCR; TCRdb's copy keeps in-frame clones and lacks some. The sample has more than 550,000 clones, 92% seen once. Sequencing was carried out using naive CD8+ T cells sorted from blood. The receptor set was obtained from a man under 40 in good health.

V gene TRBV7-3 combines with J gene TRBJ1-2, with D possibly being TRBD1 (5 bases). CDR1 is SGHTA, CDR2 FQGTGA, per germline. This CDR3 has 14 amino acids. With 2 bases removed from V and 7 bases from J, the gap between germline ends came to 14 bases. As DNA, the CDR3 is TGTGCCAGCAGCTTAGCAGGTGCCGGGGGTGGCTACACCTTC. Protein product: CASSLAGAGGGYTF.

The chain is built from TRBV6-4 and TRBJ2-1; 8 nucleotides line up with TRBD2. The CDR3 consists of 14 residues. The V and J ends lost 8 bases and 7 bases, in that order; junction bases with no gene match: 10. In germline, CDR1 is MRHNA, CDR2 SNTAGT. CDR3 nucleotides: TGTGCCAGCTCAGCCCGAGGCGGGGGGAATGAGCAGTTCTTC. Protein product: CASSARGGGNEQFF.

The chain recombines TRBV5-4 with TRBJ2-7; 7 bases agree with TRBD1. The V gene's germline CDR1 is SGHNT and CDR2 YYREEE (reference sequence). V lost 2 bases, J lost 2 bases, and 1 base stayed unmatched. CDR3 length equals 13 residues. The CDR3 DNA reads TGTGCCAGCAGCTTTGGGACAGCCTACGAGCAGTACTTC. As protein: CASSFGTAYEQYF.

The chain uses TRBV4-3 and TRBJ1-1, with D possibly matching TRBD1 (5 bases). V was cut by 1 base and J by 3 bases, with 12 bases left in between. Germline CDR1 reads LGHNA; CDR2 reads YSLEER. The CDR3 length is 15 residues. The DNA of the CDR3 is TGCGCCAGCAGCCAAGGGTCGGGGGGGGACACTGAAGCTTTCTTT. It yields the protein CASSQGSGGDTEAFF.

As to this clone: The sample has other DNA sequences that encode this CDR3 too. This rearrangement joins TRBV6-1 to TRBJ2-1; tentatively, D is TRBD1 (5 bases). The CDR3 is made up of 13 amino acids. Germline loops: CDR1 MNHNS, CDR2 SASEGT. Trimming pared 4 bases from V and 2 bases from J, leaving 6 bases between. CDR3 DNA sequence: TGTGCCAGCAGTGGGACAACCTACAATGAGCAGTTCTTC. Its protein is CASSGTTYNEQFF.

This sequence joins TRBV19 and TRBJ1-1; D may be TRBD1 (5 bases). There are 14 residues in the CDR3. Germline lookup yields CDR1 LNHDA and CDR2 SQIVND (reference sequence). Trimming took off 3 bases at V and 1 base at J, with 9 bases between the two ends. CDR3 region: CASSMRGPNTEAFF. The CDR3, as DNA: TGTGCCAGTAGTATGAGGGGACCGAACACTGAAGCTTTCTTT. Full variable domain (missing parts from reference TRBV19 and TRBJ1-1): DGGITQSPKYLFRKEGQNVTLSCEQNLNHDAMYWYRQDPGQGLRLIYYSQIVNDFQKGDIAEGYSVSREKKESFPLTVTSAQKNPTAFYLCASSMRGPNTEAFFGQGTRLTVV.

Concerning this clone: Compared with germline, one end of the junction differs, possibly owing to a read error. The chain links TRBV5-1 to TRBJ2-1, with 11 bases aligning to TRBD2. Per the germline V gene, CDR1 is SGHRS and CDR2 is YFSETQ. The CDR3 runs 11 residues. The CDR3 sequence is CASSLLAGDVF. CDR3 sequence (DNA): TGCGCCAGCAGCTTACTAGCGGGAGATGTCTTC.

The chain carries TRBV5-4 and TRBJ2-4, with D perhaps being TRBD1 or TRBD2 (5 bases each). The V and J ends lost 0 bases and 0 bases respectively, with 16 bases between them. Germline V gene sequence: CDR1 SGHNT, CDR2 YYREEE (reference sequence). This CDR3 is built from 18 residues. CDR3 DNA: TGTGCCAGCAGCTTGGAGGCTGGGGGTCTACTAGCCAAAAACATTCAGTACTTC. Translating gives CASSLEAGGLLAKNIQYF.

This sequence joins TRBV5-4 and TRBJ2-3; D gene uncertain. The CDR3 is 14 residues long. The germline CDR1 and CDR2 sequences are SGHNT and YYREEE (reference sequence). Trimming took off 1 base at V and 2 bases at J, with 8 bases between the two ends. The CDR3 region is CASSLRSDTDTQYF. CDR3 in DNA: TGTGCCAGCAGCTTGCGCTCCGACACAGATACGCAGTATTTT.

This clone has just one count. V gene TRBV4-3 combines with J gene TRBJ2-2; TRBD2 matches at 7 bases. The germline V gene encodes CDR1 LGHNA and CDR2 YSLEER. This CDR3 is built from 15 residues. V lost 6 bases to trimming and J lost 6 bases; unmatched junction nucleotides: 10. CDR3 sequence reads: CASRRGRALAGELFF. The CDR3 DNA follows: TGCGCCAGCAGACGGGGGAGGGCCCTCGCCGGGGAGCTGTTTTTT.

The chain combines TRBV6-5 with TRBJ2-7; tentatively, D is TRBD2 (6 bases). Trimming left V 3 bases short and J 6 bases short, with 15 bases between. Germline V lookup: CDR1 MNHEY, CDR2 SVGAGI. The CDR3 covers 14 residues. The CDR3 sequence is CASSYAGIGSEQYF. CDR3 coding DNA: TGTGCCAGCAGTTATGCGGGGATCGGCTCCGAGCAGTACTTC.

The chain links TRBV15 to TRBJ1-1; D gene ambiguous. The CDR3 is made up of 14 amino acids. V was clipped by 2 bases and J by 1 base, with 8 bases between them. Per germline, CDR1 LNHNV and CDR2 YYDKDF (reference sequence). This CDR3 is CATSRRATNTEAFF. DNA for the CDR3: TGTGCCACCAGCAGAAGGGCCACGAACACTGAAGCTTTCTTT.

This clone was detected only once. CDR3 amino acids: CASRQLAGKTYEQYF. For the CDR3, the DNA is TGCGCCAGCAGACAACTAGCGGGTAAAACCTACGAGCAGTACTTC. The J gene is TRBJ2-7, the V gene TRBV10-1, with 9 bases that match TRBD2. The CDR3 contains 15 residues. The V gene's germline CDR1 is WNHNN and CDR2 SYGVQD (reference sequence). Germline trimming cut 6 bases from V and 2 bases from J; bases unmatched to any gene: 8.

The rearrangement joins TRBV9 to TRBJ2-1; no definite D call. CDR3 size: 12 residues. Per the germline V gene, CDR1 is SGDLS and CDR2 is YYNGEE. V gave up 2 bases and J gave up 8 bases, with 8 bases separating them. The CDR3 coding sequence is TGTGCCAGCAGCGTCTATTCCCATGAGCAGTTCTTC. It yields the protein CASSVYSHEQFF.

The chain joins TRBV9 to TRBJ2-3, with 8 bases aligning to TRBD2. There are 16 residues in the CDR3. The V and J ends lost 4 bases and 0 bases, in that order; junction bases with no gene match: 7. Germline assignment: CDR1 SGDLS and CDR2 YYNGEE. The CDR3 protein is CASSLRGGLSTDTQYF. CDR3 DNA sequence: TGTGCCAGCAGCCTACGGGGGGGACTTAGCACAGATACGCAGTATTTT. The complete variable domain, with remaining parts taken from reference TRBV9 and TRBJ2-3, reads DSGVTQTPKHLITATGQRVTLRCSPRSGDLSVYWYQQSLDQGLQFLIQYYNGEERAKGNILERFSAQQFPDLHSELNLSSLELGDSALYFCASSLRGGLSTDTQYFGPGTRLTVL.

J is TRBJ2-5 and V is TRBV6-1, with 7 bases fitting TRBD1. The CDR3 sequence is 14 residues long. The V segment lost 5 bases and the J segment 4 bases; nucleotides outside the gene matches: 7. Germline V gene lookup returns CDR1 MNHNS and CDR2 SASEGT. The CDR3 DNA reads TGTGCCAGCAGTCGACGGACAGGCGGAGAGACCCAGTACTTC. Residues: CASSRRTGGETQYF.

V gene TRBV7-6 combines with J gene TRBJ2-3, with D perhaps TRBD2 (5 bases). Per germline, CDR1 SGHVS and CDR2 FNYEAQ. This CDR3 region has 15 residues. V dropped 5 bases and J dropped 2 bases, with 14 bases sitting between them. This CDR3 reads CASSGKDLSTDTQYF. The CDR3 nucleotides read TGTGCCAGCAGCGGAAAGGACTTGTCCACAGATACGCAGTATTTT. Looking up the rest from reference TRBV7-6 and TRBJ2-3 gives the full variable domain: GAGVSQSPRYKVTKRGQDVALRCDPISGHVSLYWYRQALGQGPEFLTYFNYEAQQDKSGLPNDRFSAERPEGSISTLTIQRTEQRDSAMYRCASSGKDLSTDTQYFGPGTRLTVL.

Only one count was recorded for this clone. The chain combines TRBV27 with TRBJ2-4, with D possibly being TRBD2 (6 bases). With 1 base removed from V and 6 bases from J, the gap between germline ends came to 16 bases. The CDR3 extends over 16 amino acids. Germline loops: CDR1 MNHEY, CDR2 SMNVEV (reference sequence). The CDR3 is CASSLFSGTGVNIQYF. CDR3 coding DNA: TGTGCCAGCAGTTTATTCTCCGGGACTGGGGTAAACATTCAGTACTTC.

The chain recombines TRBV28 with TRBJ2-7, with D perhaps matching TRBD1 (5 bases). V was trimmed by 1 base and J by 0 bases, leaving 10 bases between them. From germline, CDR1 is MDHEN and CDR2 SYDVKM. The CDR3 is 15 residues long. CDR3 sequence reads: CASSLFDRSSYEQYF. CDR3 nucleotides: TGTGCCAGCAGTTTATTCGACAGAAGCTCCTACGAGCAGTACTTC.

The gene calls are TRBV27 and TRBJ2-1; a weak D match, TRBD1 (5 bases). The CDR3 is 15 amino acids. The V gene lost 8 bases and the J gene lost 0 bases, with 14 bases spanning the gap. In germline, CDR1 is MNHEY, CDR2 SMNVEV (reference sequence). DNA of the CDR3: TGTGCCAGCTACCAAGGGGCTAGCTCCTACAATGAGCAGTTCTTC. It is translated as CASYQGASSYNEQFF.

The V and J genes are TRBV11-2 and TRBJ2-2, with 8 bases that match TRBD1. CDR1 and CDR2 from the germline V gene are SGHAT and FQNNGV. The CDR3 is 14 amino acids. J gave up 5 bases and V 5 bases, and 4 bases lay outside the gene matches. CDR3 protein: CASSRQGWTGELFF. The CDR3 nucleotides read TGTGCCAGCAGCAGACAGGGGTGGACCGGGGAGCTGTTTTTT.

The CDR3 sequence is CASSQGQKWSYEQYF. DNA of the CDR3: TGTGCCAGCAGCCAAGGACAGAAATGGTCCTACGAGCAGTACTTC. The chain couples TRBV14 to TRBJ2-7; perhaps TRBD1 as D (5 bases). Germline V gene lookup returns CDR1 SGHDN and CDR2 FVKESK. V was clipped by 1 base and J by 1 base, with 11 bases between them. This CDR3 region has 15 residues.

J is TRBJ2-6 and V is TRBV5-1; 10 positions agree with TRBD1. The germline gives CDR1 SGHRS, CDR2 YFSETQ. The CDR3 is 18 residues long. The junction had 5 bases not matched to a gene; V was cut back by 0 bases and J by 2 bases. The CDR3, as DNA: TGCGCCAGCAGCTTGGCCAGGACAGGGGGAACTGGGGCCAACGTCCTGACTTTC. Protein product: CASSLARTGGTGANVLTF.

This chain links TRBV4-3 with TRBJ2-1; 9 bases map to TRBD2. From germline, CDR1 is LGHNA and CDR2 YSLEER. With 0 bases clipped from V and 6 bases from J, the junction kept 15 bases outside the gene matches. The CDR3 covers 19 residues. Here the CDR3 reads CASSQDRGASGRPGNEQFF. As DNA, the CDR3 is TGCGCCAGCAGCCAAGATCGAGGAGCGAGCGGGAGGCCTGGCAATGAGCAGTTCTTC.

CDR3 bases: TGTGCCAGCAGCGATTCCCTTATAGCTGTGAACACCGGGGAGCTGTTTTTT. Translating gives CASSDSLIAVNTGELFF. The chain is built from TRBV7-9 and TRBJ2-2, with D unclear. The CDR3 has 17 amino acids. Trimming shortened V by 5 bases and J by 1 base, and 17 bases separated the two germline ends. Per germline, CDR1 SEHNR and CDR2 FQNEAQ (reference sequence).

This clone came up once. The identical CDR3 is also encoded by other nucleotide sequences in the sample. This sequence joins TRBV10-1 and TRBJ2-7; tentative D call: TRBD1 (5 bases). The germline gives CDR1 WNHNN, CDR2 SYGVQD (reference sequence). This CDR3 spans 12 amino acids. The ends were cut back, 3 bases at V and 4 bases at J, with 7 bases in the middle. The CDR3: CASSETGYEQYF. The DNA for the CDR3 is TGCGCCAGCAGTGAAACAGGTTACGAGCAGTACTTC.

The CDR3 spells CASRGQDFNYGYTF. The DNA for the CDR3 is TGTGCCAGTCGGGGTCAGGACTTTAACTATGGCTACACCTTC. The rearrangement links TRBV19 to TRBJ1-2; D is undetermined. This CDR3 spans 14 amino acids. Trimming took 8 bases from V and 1 from J, leaving 14 bases between them. Germline values: CDR1 LNHDA, CDR2 SQIVND (reference sequence).

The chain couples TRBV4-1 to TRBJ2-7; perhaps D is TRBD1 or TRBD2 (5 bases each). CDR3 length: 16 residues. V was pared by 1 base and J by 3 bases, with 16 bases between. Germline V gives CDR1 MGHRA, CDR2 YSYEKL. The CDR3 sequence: CASSQVSGTGLYEQYF. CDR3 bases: TGCGCCAGCAGCCAAGTATCCGGGACCGGCCTCTACGAGCAGTACTTC.